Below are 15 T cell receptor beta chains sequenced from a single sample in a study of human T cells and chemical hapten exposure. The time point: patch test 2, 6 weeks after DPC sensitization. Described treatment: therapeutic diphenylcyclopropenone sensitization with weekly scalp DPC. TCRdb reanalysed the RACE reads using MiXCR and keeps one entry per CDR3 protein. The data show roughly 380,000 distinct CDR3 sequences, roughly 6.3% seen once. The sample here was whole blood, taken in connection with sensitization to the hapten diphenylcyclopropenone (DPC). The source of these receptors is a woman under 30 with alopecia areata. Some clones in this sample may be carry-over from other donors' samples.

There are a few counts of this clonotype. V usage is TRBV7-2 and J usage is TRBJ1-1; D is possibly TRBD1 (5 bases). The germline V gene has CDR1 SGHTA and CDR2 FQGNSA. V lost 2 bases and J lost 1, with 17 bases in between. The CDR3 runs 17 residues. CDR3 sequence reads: CASSLTGVGVQNTEAFF. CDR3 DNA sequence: TGTGCCAGCAGCTTAACGGGGGTCGGGGTACAGAACACTGAAGCTTTCTTT.

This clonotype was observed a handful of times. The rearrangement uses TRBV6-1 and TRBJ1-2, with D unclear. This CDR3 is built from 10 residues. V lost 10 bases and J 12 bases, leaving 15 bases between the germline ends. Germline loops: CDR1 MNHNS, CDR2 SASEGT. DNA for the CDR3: TGTGCCACCCAAAGTCGGCGTCACACCTTC. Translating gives CATQSRRHTF.

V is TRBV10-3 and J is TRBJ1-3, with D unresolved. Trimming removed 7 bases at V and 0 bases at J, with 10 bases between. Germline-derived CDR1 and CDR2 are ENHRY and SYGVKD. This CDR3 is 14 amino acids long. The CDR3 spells CAINDGSSGNTIYF. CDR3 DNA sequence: TGTGCCATCAACGACGGGTCCTCTGGAAACACCATATATTTT.

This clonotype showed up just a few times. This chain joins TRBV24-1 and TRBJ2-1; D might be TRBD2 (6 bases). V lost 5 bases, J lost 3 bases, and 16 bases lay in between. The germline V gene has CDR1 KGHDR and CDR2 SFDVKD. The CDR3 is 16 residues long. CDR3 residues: CATSVTEGSRYNEQFF. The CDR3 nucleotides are TGTGCCACCAGTGTTACGGAGGGGTCCCGCTACAATGAGCAGTTCTTC.

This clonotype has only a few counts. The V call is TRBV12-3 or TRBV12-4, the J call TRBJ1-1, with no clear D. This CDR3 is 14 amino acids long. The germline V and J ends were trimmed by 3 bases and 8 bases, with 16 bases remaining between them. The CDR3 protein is CASSFSGLSSEAFF. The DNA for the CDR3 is TGTGCCAGCAGTTTCTCGGGTTTGTCTTCAGAAGCTTTCTTT.

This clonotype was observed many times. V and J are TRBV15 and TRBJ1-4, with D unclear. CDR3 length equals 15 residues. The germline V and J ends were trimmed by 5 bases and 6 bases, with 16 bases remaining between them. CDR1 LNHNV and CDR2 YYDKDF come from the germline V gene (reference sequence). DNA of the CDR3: TGTGCCACCAGCTTCGCCCCCGGCGCAGATGAAAAACTGTTTTTT. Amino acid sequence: CATSFAPGADEKLFF. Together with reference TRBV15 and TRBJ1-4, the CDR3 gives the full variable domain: DAMVIQNPRYQVTQFGKPVTLSCSQTLNHNVMYWYQQKSSQAPKLLFHYYDKDFNNEADTPDNFQSRRPNTSFCFLDIRSPGLGDTAMYLCATSFAPGADEKLFFGSGTQLSVL.

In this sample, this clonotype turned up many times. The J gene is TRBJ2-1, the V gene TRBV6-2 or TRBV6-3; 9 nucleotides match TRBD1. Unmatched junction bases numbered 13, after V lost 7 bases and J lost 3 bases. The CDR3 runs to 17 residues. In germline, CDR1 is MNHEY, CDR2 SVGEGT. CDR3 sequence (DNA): TGTGCCAGCAACTACGGGGACAGGGAAAATATCTACAATGAGCAGTTCTTC. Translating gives CASNYGDRENIYNEQFF.

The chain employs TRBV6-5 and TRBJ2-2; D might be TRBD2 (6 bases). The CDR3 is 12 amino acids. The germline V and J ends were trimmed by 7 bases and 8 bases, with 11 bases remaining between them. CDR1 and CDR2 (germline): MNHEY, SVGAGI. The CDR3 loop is CASIGGTGELFF. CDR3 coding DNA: TGTGCCAGCATTGGGGGGACTGGGGAGCTGTTTTTT.

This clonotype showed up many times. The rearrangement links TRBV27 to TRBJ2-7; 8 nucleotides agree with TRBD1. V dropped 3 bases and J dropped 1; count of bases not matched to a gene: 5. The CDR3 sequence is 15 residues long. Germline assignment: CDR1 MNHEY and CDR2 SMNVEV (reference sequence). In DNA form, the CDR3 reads TGTGCCAGCAGTTTCACCGGGACAGGATCCTACGAGCAGTACTTC. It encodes CASSFTGTGSYEQYF.

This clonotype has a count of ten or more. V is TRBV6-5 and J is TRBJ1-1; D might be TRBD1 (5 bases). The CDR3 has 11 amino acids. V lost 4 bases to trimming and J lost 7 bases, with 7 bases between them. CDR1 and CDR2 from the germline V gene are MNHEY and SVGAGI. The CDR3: CASSFGHEAFF. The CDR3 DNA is TGTGCCAGCAGTTTCGGACATGAAGCTTTCTTT.

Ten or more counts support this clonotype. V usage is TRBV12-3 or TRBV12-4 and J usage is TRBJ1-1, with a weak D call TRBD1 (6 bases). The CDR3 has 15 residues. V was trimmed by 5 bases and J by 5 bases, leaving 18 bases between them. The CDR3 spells CASSPNQGIGTEAFF. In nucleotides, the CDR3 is TGTGCCAGCAGTCCCAATCAGGGGATAGGGACTGAAGCTTTCTTT.

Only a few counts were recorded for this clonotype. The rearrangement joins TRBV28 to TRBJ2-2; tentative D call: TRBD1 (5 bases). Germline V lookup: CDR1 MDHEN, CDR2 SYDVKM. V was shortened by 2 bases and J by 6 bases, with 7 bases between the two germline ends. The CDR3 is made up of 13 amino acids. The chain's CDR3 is CASSLQGSGELFF. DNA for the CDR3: TGTGCCAGCAGTTTACAGGGCTCCGGGGAGCTGTTTTTT.

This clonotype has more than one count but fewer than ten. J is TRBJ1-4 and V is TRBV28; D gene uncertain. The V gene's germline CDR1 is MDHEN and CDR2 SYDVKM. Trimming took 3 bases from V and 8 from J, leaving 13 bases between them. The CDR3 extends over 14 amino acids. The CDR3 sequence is CASSLSQDGEKLFF. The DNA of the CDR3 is TGTGCCAGCAGTTTGAGTCAGGATGGCGAAAAACTGTTTTTT.

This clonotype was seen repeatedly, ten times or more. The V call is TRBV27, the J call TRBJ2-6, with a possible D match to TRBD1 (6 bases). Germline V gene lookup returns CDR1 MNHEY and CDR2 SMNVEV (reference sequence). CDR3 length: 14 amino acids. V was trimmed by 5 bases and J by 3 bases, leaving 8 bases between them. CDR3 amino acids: CASSQGIGANVLTF. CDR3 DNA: TGTGCCAGCAGTCAGGGGATTGGGGCCAACGTCCTGACTTTC.

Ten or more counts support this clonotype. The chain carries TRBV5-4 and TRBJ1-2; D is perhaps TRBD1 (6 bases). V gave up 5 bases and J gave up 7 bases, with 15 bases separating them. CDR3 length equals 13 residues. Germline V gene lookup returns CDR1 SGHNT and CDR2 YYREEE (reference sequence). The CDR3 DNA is TGTGCCAGCAGTCCTCCGGGACATGTTGGCTACACCTTC. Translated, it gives CASSPPGHVGYTF.